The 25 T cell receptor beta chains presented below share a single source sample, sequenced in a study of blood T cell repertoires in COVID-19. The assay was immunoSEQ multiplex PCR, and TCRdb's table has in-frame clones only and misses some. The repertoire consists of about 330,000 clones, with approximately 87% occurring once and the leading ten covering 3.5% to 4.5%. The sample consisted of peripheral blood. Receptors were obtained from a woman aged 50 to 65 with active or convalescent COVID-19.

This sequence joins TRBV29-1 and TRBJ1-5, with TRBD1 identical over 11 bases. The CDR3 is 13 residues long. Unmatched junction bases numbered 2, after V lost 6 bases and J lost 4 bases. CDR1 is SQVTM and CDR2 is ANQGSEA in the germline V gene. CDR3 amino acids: CSVGQGENQPQHF. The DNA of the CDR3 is TGCAGCGTGGGACAGGGGGAAAATCAGCCCCAGCATTTT.

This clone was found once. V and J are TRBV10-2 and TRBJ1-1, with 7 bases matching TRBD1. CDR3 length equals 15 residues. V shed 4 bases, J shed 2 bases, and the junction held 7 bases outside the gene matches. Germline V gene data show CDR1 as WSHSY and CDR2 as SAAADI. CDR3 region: CASSGQGGGNTEAFF. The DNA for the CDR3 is TGCGCCAGCAGTGGACAGGGAGGCGGAAACACTGAAGCTTTCTTT.

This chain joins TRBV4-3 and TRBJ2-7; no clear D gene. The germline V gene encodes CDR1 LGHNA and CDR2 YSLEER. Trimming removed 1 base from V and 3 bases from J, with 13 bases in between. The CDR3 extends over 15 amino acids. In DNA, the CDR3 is TGCGCCAGCAGCCAAGGCCCGGAGAGATTCTACGAGCAGTACTTC. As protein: CASSQGPERFYEQYF.

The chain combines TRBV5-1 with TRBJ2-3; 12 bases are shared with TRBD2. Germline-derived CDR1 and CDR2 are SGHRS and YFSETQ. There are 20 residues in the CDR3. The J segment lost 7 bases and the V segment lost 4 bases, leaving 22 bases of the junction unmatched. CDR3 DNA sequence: TGCGCCAGCAGCCGAATGGACAGGGGGACTAGCGGGTCCTTAGGATATACGCAGTATTTT. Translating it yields CASSRMDRGTSGSLGYTQYF.

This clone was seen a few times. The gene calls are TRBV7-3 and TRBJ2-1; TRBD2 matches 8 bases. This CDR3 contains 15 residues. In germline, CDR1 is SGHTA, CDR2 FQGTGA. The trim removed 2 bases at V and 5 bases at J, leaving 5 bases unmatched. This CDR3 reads CASSLGISGNNEQFF. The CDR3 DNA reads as TGTGCCAGCAGCTTAGGGATTAGCGGGAACAATGAGCAGTTCTTC.

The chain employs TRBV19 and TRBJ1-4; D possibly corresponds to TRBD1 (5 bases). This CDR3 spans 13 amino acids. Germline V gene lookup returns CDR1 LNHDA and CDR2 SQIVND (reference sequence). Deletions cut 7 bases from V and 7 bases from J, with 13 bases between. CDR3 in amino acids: CASTKNGGEKLFF. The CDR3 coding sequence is TGTGCCAGTACGAAGAACGGGGGTGAAAAACTGTTTTTT.

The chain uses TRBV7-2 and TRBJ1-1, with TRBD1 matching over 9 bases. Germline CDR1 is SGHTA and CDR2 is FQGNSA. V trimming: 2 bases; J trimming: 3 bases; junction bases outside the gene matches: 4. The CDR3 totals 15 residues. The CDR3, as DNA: TGTGCCAGCAGCTTAATACAGGGGGCAGACACTGAAGCTTTCTTT. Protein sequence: CASSLIQGADTEAFF.

Written as DNA, the CDR3 is TGTGCCAGCAGTGCACAGGGGGCGAGGAACACTGAAGCTTTCTTT. Amino acid sequence: CASSAQGARNTEAFF. J is TRBJ1-1 and V is TRBV2, with 9 positions matching TRBD1. Trimming removed 4 bases from V and 1 base from J; junction bases left unmatched: 4. Germline CDR1 reads SNHLY; CDR2 reads FYNNEI. CDR3 length: 15 residues.

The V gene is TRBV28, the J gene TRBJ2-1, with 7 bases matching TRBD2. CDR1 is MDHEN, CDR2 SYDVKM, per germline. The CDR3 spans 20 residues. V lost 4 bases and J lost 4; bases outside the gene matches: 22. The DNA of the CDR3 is TGTGCCAGCAGTTCAGCGGGACCCCCTCGTATCTCCTCGCTTTACAATGAGCAGTTCTTC. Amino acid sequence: CASSSAGPPRISSLYNEQFF.

As DNA, the CDR3 is TGTGCCAGCAGTTTGCTAGATGGGAGTGGAGATACGCAGTATTTT. Translated: CASSLLDGSGDTQYF. The gene calls are TRBV27 and TRBJ2-3; D perhaps matches TRBD2 (5 bases). This CDR3 contains 15 residues. V lost 3 bases and J 5 bases, leaving 15 bases between the germline ends. Germline V gene sequence: CDR1 MNHEY, CDR2 SMNVEV (reference sequence).

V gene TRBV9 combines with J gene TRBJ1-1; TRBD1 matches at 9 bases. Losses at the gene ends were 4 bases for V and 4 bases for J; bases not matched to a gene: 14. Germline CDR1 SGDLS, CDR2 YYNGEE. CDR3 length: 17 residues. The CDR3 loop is CASSLYPGQGSGTEAFF. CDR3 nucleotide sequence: TGTGCCAGCAGCCTTTACCCGGGACAGGGAAGCGGCACTGAAGCTTTCTTT.

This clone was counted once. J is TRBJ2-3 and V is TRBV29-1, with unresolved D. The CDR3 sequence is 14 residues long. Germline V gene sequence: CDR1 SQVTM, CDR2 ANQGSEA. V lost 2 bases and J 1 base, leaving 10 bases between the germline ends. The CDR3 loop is CSVERVVGTDTQYF. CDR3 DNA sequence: TGCAGCGTTGAAAGAGTTGTCGGCACAGATACGCAGTATTTT.

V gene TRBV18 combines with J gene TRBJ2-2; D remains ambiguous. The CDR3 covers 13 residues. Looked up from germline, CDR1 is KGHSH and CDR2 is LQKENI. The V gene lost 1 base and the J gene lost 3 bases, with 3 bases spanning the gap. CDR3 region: CASSPRDTGELFF. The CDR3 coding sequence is TGTGCCAGCTCACCACGAGACACCGGGGAGCTGTTTTTT.

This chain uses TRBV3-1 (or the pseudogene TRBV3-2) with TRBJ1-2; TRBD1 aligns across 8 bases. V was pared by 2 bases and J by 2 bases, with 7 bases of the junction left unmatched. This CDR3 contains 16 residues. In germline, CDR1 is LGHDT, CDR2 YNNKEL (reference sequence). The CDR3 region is CASSQWYRQGNYGYTF. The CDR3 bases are TGTGCCAGCAGCCAATGGTATCGACAGGGGAACTATGGCTACACCTTC.

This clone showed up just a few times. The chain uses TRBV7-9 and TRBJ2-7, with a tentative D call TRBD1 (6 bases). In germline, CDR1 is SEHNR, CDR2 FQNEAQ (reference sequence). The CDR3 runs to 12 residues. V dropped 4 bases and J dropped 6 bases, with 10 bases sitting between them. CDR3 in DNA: TGTGCCAGCAGCTCCCTGACAGGCGAGCAGTACTTC. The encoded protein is CASSSLTGEQYF.

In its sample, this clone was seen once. In DNA form, the CDR3 reads TGTGCCAGCAGTCCGACAGGGGAATATGGCTACACCTTC. It is translated as CASSPTGEYGYTF. The chain joins TRBV28 to TRBJ1-2, with 8 bases aligning to TRBD1. The CDR3 is made up of 13 amino acids. Germline V CDR1 and CDR2: MDHEN, SYDVKM. V lost 5 bases to trimming and J lost 5 bases; unmatched junction nucleotides: 4.

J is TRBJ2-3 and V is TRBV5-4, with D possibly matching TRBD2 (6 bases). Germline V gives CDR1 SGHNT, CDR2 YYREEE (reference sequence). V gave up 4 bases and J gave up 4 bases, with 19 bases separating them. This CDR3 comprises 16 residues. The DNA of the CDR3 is TGTGCCAGCAGCCGCGTGGAGGGAGTGAATGCAGATACGCAGTATTTT. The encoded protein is CASSRVEGVNADTQYF.

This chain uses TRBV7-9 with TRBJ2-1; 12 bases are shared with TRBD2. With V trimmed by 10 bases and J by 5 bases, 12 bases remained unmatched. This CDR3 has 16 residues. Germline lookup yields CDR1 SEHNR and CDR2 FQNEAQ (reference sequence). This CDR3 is CATSNTASGRDNEQFF. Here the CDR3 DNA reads TGTGCCACCTCAAATACAGCTAGCGGGAGGGACAATGAGCAGTTCTTC.

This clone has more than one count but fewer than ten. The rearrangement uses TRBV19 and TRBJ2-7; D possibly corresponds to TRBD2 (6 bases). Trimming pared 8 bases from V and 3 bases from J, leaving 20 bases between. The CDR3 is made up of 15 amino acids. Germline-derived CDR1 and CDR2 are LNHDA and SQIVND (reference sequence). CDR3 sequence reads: CASGDPGVSFYEQYF. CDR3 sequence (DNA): TGTGCCAGTGGTGATCCGGGGGTGTCTTTCTACGAGCAGTACTTC.

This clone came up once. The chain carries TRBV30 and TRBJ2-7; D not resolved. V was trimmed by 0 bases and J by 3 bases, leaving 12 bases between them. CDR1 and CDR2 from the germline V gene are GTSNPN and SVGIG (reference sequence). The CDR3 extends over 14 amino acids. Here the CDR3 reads CAWSVQNLNYEQYF. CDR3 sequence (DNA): TGTGCCTGGAGTGTACAGAACCTTAACTACGAGCAGTACTTC.

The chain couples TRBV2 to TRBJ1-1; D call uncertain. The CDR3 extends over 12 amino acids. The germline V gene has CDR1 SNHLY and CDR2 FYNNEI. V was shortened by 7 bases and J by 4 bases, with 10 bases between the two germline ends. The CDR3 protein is CASKTDFTEAFF. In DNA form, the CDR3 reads TGTGCCAGCAAAACAGATTTCACTGAAGCTTTCTTT.

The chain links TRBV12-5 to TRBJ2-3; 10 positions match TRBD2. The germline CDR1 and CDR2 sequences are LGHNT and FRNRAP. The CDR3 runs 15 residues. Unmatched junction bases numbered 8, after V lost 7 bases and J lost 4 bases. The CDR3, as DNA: TGTGCTAGTGTCGAGGGGGGACTAGCGCCAGATACGCAGTATTTT. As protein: CASVEGGLAPDTQYF.

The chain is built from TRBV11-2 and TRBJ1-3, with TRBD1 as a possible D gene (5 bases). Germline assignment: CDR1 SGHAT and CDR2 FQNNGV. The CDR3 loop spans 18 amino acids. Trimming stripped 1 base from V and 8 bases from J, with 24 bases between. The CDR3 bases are TGTGCCAGCAGCTTAGGACATGGTATGGGGCGCGGATCGGACACCATATATTTT. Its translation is CASSLGHGMGRGSDTIYF.

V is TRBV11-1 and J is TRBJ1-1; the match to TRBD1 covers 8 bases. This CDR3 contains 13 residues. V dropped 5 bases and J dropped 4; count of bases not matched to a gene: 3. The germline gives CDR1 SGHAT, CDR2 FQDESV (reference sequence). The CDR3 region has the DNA TGTGCCAGCAGCAAACAGGGGGTCACTGAAGCTTTCTTT. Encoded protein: CASSKQGVTEAFF.

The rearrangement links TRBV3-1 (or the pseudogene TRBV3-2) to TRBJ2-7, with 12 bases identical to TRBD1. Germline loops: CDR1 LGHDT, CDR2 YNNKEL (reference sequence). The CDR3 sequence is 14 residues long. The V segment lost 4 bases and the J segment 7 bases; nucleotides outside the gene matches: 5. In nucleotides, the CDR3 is TGTGCCAGCAGCCCTAGGGACAGGGGGCAAGAGCAGTACTTC. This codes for CASSPRDRGQEQYF.